The clone carrying this T cell receptor beta chain was counted a few times. The record originates from a study of blood T cell repertoires in COVID-19. Study-wide background: There were acute and convalescent COVID-19 samples, and they came from the United States, Italy and Spain. Sources were T cells, B-cell-depleted T cells, or PBMCs; the material itself was cDNA or gDNA.

In the authors' workflow: It was from reference gene primer amplification that nucleated cell counts were estimated. TCRdb's table, derived via immunoSEQ multiplex PCR, lists solely in-frame clones and lacks some. That table gives V, J and clone size, and the DNA gave D and trimming. The sample yields 45,000 to 50,000 clones, roughly 87% seen once. Unmatched junction bases numbered 13, after V lost 6 bases and J lost 5 bases. The V gene's germline CDR1 is SNHLY and CDR2 FYNNEI. This CDR3 is built from 17 residues. The sequence was obtained from a man aged 55 to 69 with active COVID-19. The rearrangement links TRBV2 to TRBJ2-7; 13 nucleotides line up with TRBD2. Input material: peripheral blood. The chain's CDR3 is CASSGTSGTIPWDEQYF. CDR3 DNA sequence: TGTGCCAGCAGCGGGACTAGCGGGACCATTCCATGGGACGAGCAGTACTTC.